This entry is about one TCR beta chain. The data belong to a study of siplizumab effects on memory and regulatory T cells. TCRdb keeps only in-frame clones here, not all; method: immunoSEQ multiplex PCR. The sample comprises approximately 100,000 clones, over 90% of which are singletons, and about 12% rests with the top ten. Germline CDR1 SGHTA, CDR2 FQGNSA. Trimming took 4 bases from V and 5 from J, leaving 9 bases between them. The CDR3 is 13 amino acids. Sequenced input: non-Treg CD4+ T cells sorted from blood. The chain has TRBV7-2 and TRBJ2-1; D remains unclear. The receptor was isolated from a human donor in good health. Here the CDR3 reads CASSSNRNNEQFF. The CDR3, as DNA: TGTGCCAGCAGCTCTAACAGAAACAATGAGCAGTTCTTC.